A single TCR beta chain is shown here with its context. The antigen is not known. Profiling relied on immunoSEQ multiplex PCR, and the TCRdb table lists in-frame clones only, not all of them. The top ten hold roughly 18% of the sample, which has some 8,000 clones, about 80% seen once. These data belong to a study of OX40 agonist ivuxolimab in advanced cancers. CDR3 size: 13 residues. General study points: Among the least clonally expanded were partial responders at 0.1-3.0 mg/kg.

This chain uses TRBV21-1 with TRBJ1-2. TRBV21-1 is a pseudogene locus. The source of this sequence is an adult with an advanced solid tumor such as melanoma, head and neck, liver or kidney cancer. Sequenced here: CD4+ or CD8+ T cells sorted from blood, sampled in a trial of the OX40 agonist ivuxolimab. CDR3 in DNA: TGTGCCAGCAGCAAACTGCCCGTTAATGGCTACACCTTC. It is translated as CASSKLPVNGYTF.